This TCR beta chain was sequenced during a study of blood T cells in healthy people across ages. The authors ran a second PCR of about 7 to 12 cycles using a sample-barcoded 5' primer and a J-beta primer mix. A single record per CDR3 protein comes from TCRdb applying MiXCR to the 5' RACE reads. The table has about 800,000 distinct CDR3 sequences, more than 20% seen once. The CDR3 runs to 13 residues. Germline lookup yields CDR1 DFQATT and CDR2 SNEGSKA (reference sequence). V gave up 2 bases and J gave up 4 bases, with 10 bases separating them. These same records also appear under a second study, on T cells of mothers and their children.

The gene calls are TRBV20-1 and TRBJ2-3; TRBD2 might be the D (6 bases). This TCR was sampled from a boy younger than 18 in good health. Sequenced material: blood. The CDR3 protein is CSARRLGSDTQYF. CDR3 sequence (DNA): TGCAGTGCTAGACGACTAGGCTCAGATACGCAGTATTTT.